The clone carrying this TCR beta chain was seen ten or more times. Its antigen remains unidentified. This specimen belongs to a study of T cells after yellow fever vaccination. Overall study: Libraries from low-cell-number fractions were prepared with the SMART-Seq v4 Ultra Low Input RNA kit. General study points: In post-booster samples, most primary-vaccination clones reappeared (just under 97% CD4, 88% CD8). Clonotypes appearing in both CD4 and CD8 compartments existed, and their share was small.

The authors made TCR cDNA by 5'RACE template switching, adding a universal primer site and UMIs. TCRdb passed the 5' RACE reads through MiXCR, listing each CDR3 protein once. The sample carries about 340,000 distinct CDR3 sequences, 3% to 4.5% recorded once. The CDR3 is 16 residues long. The germline V gene has CDR1 MNHEY and CDR2 SVGAGI. V lost 2 bases and J lost 6; bases outside the gene matches: 7. The receptor's source is a man between 18 and 35 years old who received the YFV17D yellow fever vaccine. The material was PBMCs, obtained 5 days after the yellow fever booster vaccination. The genes are TRBV6-5 and TRBJ2-2; 9 nucleotides agree with TRBD1. The CDR3 coding sequence is TGTGCCAGCAGTTACATGGGACAGGGTTCCGCCGGGGAGCTGTTTTTT. Translation gives CASSYMGQGSAGELFF.